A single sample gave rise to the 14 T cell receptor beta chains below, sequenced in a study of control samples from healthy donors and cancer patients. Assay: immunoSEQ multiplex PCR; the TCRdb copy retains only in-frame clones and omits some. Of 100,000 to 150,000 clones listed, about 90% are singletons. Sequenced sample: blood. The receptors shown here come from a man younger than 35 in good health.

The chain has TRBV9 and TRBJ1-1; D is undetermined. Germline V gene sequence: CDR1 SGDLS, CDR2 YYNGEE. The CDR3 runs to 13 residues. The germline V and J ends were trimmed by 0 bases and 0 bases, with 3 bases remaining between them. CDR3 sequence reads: CASSVEVNTEAFF. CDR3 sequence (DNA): TGTGCCAGCAGCGTAGAGGTGAACACTGAAGCTTTCTTT.

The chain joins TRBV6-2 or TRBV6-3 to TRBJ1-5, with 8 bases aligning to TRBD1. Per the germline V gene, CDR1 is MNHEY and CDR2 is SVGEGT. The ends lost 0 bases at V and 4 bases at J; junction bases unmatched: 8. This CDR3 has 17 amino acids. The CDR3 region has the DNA TGTGCCAGCAGTTACTCGGCGGCAGGGGGCTTGAATCAGCCCCAGCATTTT. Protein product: CASSYSAAGGLNQPQHF.

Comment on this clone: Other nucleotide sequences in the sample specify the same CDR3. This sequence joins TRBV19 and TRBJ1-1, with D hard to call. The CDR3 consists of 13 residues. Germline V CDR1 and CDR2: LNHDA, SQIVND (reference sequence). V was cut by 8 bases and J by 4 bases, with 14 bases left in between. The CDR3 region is CASSLEGATEAFF. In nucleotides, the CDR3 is TGTGCCAGTTCTCTGGAGGGAGCCACTGAAGCTTTCTTT.

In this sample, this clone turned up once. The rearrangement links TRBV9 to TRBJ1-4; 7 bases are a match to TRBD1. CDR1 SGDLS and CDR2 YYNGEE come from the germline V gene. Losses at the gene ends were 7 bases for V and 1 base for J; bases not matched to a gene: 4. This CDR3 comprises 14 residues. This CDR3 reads CASGRTGTNEKLFF. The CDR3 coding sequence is TGTGCCAGCGGTCGGACAGGAACTAATGAAAAACTGTTTTTT.

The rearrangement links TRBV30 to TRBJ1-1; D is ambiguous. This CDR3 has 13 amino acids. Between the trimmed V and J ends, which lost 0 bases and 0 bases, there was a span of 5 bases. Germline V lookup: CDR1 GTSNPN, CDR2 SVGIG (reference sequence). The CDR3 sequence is CAWSVRLNTEAFF. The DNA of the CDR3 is TGTGCCTGGAGTGTCCGTTTGAACACTGAAGCTTTCTTT. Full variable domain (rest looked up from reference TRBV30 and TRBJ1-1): SQTIHQWPATLVQPVGSPLSLECTVEGTSNPNLYWYRQAAGRGLQLLFYSVGIGQISSEVPQNLSASRPQDRQFILSSKKLLLSDSGFYLCAWSVRLNTEAFFGQGTRLTVV.

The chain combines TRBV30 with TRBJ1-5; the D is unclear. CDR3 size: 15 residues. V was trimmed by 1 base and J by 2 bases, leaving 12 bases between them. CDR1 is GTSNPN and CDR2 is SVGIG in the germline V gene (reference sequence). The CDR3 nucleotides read TGTGCCTGGAGTGGGACGGCTAGGGGCAATCAGCCCCAGCATTTT. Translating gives CAWSGTARGNQPQHF.

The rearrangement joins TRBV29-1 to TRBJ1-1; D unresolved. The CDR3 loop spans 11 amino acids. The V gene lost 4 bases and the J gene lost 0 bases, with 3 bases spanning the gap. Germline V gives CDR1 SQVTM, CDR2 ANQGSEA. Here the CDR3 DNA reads TGCAGCGTTGGGTTGAACACTGAAGCTTTCTTT. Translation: CSVGLNTEAFF.

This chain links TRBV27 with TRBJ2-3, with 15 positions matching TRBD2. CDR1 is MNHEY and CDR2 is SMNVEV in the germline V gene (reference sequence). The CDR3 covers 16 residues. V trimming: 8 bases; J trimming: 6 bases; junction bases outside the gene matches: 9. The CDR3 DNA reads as TGTGCCAGCGGCGGACTAGCGGGAGGGCGGGTTGATACGCAGTATTTT. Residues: CASGGLAGGRVDTQYF.

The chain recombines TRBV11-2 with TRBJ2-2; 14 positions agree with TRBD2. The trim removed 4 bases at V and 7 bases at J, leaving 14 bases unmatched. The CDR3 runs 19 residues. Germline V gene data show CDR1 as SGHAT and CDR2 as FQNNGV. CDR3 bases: TGTGCCAGCAGCTCCGAAGGGACTAGCGGGAGTTTAAGAGGCGGGGAGCTGTTTTTT. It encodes CASSSEGTSGSLRGGELFF. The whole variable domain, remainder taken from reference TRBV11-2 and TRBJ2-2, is EAGVAQSPRYKIIEKRQSVAFWCNPISGHATLYWYQQILGQGPKLLIQFQNNGVVDDSQLPKDRFSAERLKGVDSTLKIQPAKLEDSAVYLCASSSEGTSGSLRGGELFFGEGSRLTVL.

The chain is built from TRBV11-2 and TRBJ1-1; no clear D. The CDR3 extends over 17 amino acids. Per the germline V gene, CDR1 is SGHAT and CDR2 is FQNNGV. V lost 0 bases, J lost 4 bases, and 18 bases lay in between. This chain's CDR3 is CASSLEWRYAGSTEAFF. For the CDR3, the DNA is TGTGCCAGCAGCTTAGAATGGAGGTATGCGGGGAGCACTGAAGCTTTCTTT.

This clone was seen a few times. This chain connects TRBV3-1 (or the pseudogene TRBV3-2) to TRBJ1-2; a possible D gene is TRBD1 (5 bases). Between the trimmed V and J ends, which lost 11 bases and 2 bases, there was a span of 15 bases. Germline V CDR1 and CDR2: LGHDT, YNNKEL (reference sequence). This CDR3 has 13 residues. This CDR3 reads CASSRQSNYGYTF. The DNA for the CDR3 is TGTGCCTCCTCCCGACAGTCCAACTATGGCTACACCTTC.

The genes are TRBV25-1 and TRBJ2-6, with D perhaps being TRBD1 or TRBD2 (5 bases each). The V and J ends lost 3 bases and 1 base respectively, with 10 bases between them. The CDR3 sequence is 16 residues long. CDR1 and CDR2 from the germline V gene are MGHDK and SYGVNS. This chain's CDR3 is CASSDGAQSGANVLTF. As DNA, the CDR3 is TGTGCCAGCAGTGACGGGGCACAGTCTGGGGCCAACGTCCTGACTTTC.

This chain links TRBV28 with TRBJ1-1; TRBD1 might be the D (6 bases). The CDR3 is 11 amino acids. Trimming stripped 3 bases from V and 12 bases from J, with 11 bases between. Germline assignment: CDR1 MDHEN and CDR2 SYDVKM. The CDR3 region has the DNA TGTGCCAGCAGTTTGGTTGGACAGCCTTTCTTT. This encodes CASSLVGQPFF.

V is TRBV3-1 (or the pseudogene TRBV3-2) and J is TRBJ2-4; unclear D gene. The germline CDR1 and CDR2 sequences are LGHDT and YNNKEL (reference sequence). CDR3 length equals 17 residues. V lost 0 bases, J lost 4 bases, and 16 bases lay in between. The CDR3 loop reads CASSQETHWGSKNIQYF. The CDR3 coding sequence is TGTGCCAGCAGCCAAGAGACCCACTGGGGATCTAAAAACATTCAGTACTTC.